These 12 T cell receptor beta chains share one sample of origin, sequenced in a study of lymphopenia after photon versus proton radiotherapy. Produced via immunoSEQ multiplex PCR; TCRdb's table is partial and in-frame only. The profile shows about 40,000 clones, approximately 81% of them singletons. The sequences come from peripheral blood, collected from a patient treated with photon-based radiotherapy. The origin of the receptors is a man between 45 and 60 years old with gastric cancer.

This rearrangement joins TRBV5-4 to TRBJ2-5; weak D call: TRBD1 (5 bases). The germline gives CDR1 SGHNT, CDR2 YYREEE (reference sequence). The CDR3 covers 14 residues. V was cut by 2 bases and J by 2 bases, with 10 bases left in between. As DNA, the CDR3 is TGTGCCAGCAGCTTAGTAGGACAACAAGAGACCCAGTACTTC. It encodes CASSLVGQQETQYF.

The V and J genes are TRBV6-1 and TRBJ1-3; D is undetermined. V was pared by 1 base and J by 5 bases, with 0 bases between. The CDR3 loop spans 11 amino acids. Germline V lookup: CDR1 MNHNS, CDR2 SASEGT. This CDR3 reads CASSEGNTIYF. The CDR3 DNA sequence: TGTGCCAGCAGTGAAGGAAACACCATATATTTT.

V and J are TRBV7-3 and TRBJ2-5, with a tentative D call TRBD2 (5 bases). Germline V gives CDR1 SGHTA, CDR2 FQGTGA. V lost 2 bases, J lost 4 bases, and 5 bases lay in between. The CDR3 is 12 residues long. CDR3 nucleotide sequence: TGTGCCAGCAGCTTAGCGGGAGAGACCCAGTACTTC. This translates into CASSLAGETQYF.

The chain joins TRBV27 to TRBJ1-6; unclear D gene. Germline V gene data show CDR1 as MNHEY and CDR2 as SMNVEV (reference sequence). V lost 0 bases and J 10 bases, leaving 7 bases between the germline ends. CDR3 length: 13 amino acids. The CDR3 loop reads CASSLSARSPLHF. The CDR3 DNA reads TGTGCCAGCAGTTTATCAGCACGGTCACCCCTCCACTTT.

V and J are TRBV20-1 and TRBJ2-1; no clear D. This CDR3 spans 11 amino acids. The germline gives CDR1 DFQATT, CDR2 SNEGSKA (reference sequence). The germline V and J ends were trimmed by 4 bases and 5 bases, with 6 bases remaining between them. The CDR3 DNA sequence: TGCAGTGCTATGCGGCACAATGAGCAGTTCTTC. As protein: CSAMRHNEQFF.

This sequence joins TRBV2 and TRBJ2-3; D remains ambiguous. The CDR3 has 13 residues. V lost 3 bases and J lost 2, with 6 bases in between. Looked up from germline, CDR1 is SNHLY and CDR2 is FYNNEI. As DNA, the CDR3 is TGTGCCAGCAGTGAGGGATTCACAGATACGCAGTATTTT. Its protein product is CASSEGFTDTQYF.

This clone was detected only a few times. The chain employs TRBV5-4 and TRBJ2-5, with 7 bases lining up with TRBD2. Germline V CDR1 and CDR2: SGHNT, YYREEE (reference sequence). The CDR3 has 20 residues. The J segment lost 5 bases and the V segment lost 1 base, leaving 23 bases of the junction unmatched. CDR3 coding DNA: TGTGCCAGCAGCTTGTCTGAGGGCACGGCAATTTGGGGAGGGCCTGAGACCCAGTACTTC. Its translation: CASSLSEGTAIWGGPETQYF.

This chain links TRBV27 with TRBJ2-5; TRBD2 matches at 11 bases. Near its end, the DNA agrees better with TRBJ2-7, so the J call may be wrong. The CDR3 is made up of 15 amino acids. CDR1 is MNHEY, CDR2 SMNVEV, per germline (reference sequence). This CDR3 reads CASSSYSGRAYEQYF. The CDR3 region has the DNA TGTGCCAGCAGTTCGTATAGCGGGAGGGCTTACGAGCAGTACTTC.

The gene calls are TRBV7-7 and TRBJ2-5; the match to TRBD1 covers 7 bases. This CDR3 contains 14 residues. Germline V CDR1 and CDR2: SSHAT, FNYEAQ (reference sequence). The V gene end was trimmed by 5 bases and the J gene end by 5 bases; junction bases not matched to a gene: 8. The CDR3 region has the DNA TGTGCCAGCAGCCCCGCAGGGGGTGCGGAGACCCAGTACTTC. Amino acid sequence: CASSPAGGAETQYF.

This sequence joins TRBV9 and TRBJ2-7, with a weak D call TRBD2 (6 bases). V lost 2 bases and J lost 0, with 9 bases in between. The CDR3 is made up of 14 amino acids. The germline gives CDR1 SGDLS, CDR2 YYNGEE. The CDR3 region has the DNA TGTGCCAGCAGCGTTTCCGGGGGCTCCTACGAGCAGTACTTC. Translation gives CASSVSGGSYEQYF.

The rearrangement joins TRBV6-1 to TRBJ2-1; TRBD1 aligns across 8 bases. V shed 3 bases and J 7 bases; nucleotides not matched to a gene: 11. This CDR3 is built from 16 residues. CDR1 is MNHNS, CDR2 SASEGT, per germline. CDR3 amino acids: CASSDDRDRRGNEQFF. The DNA of the CDR3 is TGTGCCAGCAGTGACGACCGGGACAGGAGGGGTAATGAGCAGTTCTTC.

J is TRBJ1-6 and V is TRBV30, with a tentative D call TRBD1 (6 bases). CDR1 and CDR2 from the germline V gene are GTSNPN and SVGIG (reference sequence). Trimming pared 4 bases from V and 6 bases from J, leaving 16 bases between. CDR3 length: 15 amino acids. CDR3 loop: CAWNLMGTPNSPLHF. CDR3 sequence (DNA): TGTGCCTGGAACCTTATGGGGACACCTAATTCACCCCTCCACTTT.